One sample yielded the 2 T cell receptor beta chains listed below, sequenced in a study of OX40 agonist ivuxolimab in advanced cancers. Measured with immunoSEQ multiplex PCR; TCRdb has only the in-frame clones, and not every one. The sample holds more than 45,000 clones; approximately 90% are singletons and the top ten take about 20%. This material consisted of CD4+ or CD8+ T cells sorted from blood, taken in a trial of the OX40 agonist ivuxolimab. Every receptor here comes from an adult with an advanced solid tumor such as melanoma, head and neck, liver or kidney cancer.

V usage is TRBV7-3 and J usage is TRBJ2-2; 7 bases agree with TRBD2. CDR3 length equals 18 residues. V dropped 4 bases and J dropped 5; count of bases not matched to a gene: 16. Per germline, CDR1 SGHTA and CDR2 FQGTGA. CDR3 in amino acids: CASSSYSAGTGGTGELFF. CDR3 DNA: TGTGCCAGCAGCTCCTACTCAGCGGGGACTGGAGGTACCGGGGAGCTGTTTTTT.

This clone appeared once. This sequence joins TRBV28 and TRBJ2-3, with D possibly matching TRBD2 (6 bases). CDR1 is MDHEN and CDR2 is SYDVKM in the germline V gene. Trimming left V 6 bases short and J 3 bases short, with 16 bases between. The CDR3 extends over 15 amino acids. In nucleotides, the CDR3 is TGTGCCAGCAGCTATATGGGGACTGAGACAGATACGCAGTATTTT. Protein product: CASSYMGTETDTQYF.